The 22 T cell receptor beta chains below were found in one sample sequenced in a study of cytomegalovirus exposure and HLA in healthy donors. PCR was performed using 60 Vbeta and 13 Jbeta primers. Data came from immunoSEQ multiplex PCR; TCRdb stores just in-frame clones and leaves some out. The table shows a few hundred thousand clones, with over 60% occurring only once. The sequenced sample was PBMCs. These receptors originate from a man younger than 30 in good health and CMV-seronegative.

This rearrangement joins TRBV6-5 to TRBJ1-3; D is undetermined. The germline V gene has CDR1 MNHEY and CDR2 SVGAGI. This CDR3 contains 13 residues. The V end lost 5 bases, the J end lost 2 bases, and 7 bases lay between the germline ends. The CDR3 sequence: CASSVGTGNTIYF. In nucleotides, the CDR3 is TGTGCCAGCAGTGTCGGGACTGGAAACACCATATATTTT.

This chain connects TRBV19 to TRBJ2-7, with 9 positions matching TRBD2. Germline V gene data show CDR1 as LNHDA and CDR2 as SQIVND (reference sequence). The CDR3 sequence is 15 residues long. J gave up 6 bases and V 4 bases, and 10 bases lay outside the gene matches. CDR3 in amino acids: CASSTLAGGFGEQYF. The CDR3 region has the DNA TGTGCCAGTAGTACCCTCGCGGGAGGGTTCGGCGAGCAGTACTTC.

The rearrangement uses TRBV27 and TRBJ2-7; 11 bases align to TRBD1. Germline CDR1 is MNHEY and CDR2 is SMNVEV (reference sequence). CDR3 length: 20 amino acids. J was trimmed by 1 base and V by 5 bases; bases with no gene match: 19. CDR3 bases: TGTGCCAGCAGTCCCACGCAGTTCGGACAGGGGGCGGTCGGGTCCTACGAGCAGTACTTC. This encodes CASSPTQFGQGAVGSYEQYF.

The J gene is TRBJ2-7, the V gene TRBV7-9, with D perhaps TRBD2 (6 bases). The length of the CDR3 is 17 residues. With 1 base removed from V and 0 bases from J, the gap between germline ends came to 16 bases. Germline CDR1 SEHNR, CDR2 FQNEAQ (reference sequence). The CDR3 DNA reads as TGTGCCAGCAGCTTAGGCGGGGCAGGCGGTAGCTCCTACGAGCAGTACTTC. Amino acids: CASSLGGAGGSSYEQYF.

This chain connects TRBV27 to TRBJ2-7; the match to TRBD2 covers 10 bases. CDR1 is MNHEY and CDR2 is SMNVEV in the germline V gene (reference sequence). Losses at the gene ends were 5 bases for V and 0 bases for J; bases not matched to a gene: 7. CDR3 length: 16 amino acids. The CDR3 DNA is TGTGCCAGCAGTGGAACGACTAGCGGGTTCTCCTACGAGCAGTACTTC. Translated: CASSGTTSGFSYEQYF.

V gene TRBV25-1 combines with J gene TRBJ1-4; possibly TRBD1 for D (5 bases). The CDR3 loop spans 13 amino acids. The V and J ends lost 4 bases and 7 bases respectively, with 10 bases between them. CDR1 and CDR2 from the germline V gene are MGHDK and SYGVNS. In nucleotides, the CDR3 is TGTGCCAGCAGTGCCGTCGGGGGTGAAAAACTGTTTTTT. The encoded protein is CASSAVGGEKLFF.

This clone was seen once. The rearrangement links TRBV9 to TRBJ1-1, with TRBD1 as a possible D gene (5 bases). CDR3 length: 15 amino acids. With 4 bases removed from V and 7 bases from J, the gap between germline ends came to 20 bases. CDR1 and CDR2 (germline): SGDLS, YYNGEE. CDR3 sequence (DNA): TGTGCCAGCAGCCCCCCGTCCAGGGTGGTCGGTGAAGCTTTCTTT. It specifies CASSPPSRVVGEAFF.

CDR3 in DNA: TGTGCCAGCAGCTTAAACCCTTTAGCGGGGGGTGGCTACAATGAGCAGTTCTTC. Translating it yields CASSLNPLAGGGYNEQFF. J is TRBJ2-1 and V is TRBV7-3; TRBD2 aligns across 10 bases. The CDR3 spans 18 residues. Looked up from germline, CDR1 is SGHTA and CDR2 is FQGTGA. V shed 1 base, J shed 3 bases, and the junction held 9 bases outside the gene matches.

This chain connects TRBV28 to TRBJ2-3; TRBD2 matches 8 bases. The CDR3 extends over 16 amino acids. V lost 5 bases to trimming and J lost 6 bases; unmatched junction nucleotides: 13. CDR1 is MDHEN, CDR2 SYDVKM, per germline. CDR3 protein: CASSNLAGGGRDTQYF. The CDR3 DNA reads as TGTGCCAGCAGTAATCTAGCGGGCGGGGGTCGGGATACGCAGTATTTT.

The V and J genes are TRBV10-3 and TRBJ1-1; 7 bases agree with TRBD1. V shed 5 bases and J 7 bases; nucleotides not matched to a gene: 10. Germline values: CDR1 ENHRY, CDR2 SYGVKD. The CDR3 consists of 14 residues. CDR3 sequence: CAISRGTDSREAFF. The CDR3 region has the DNA TGTGCCATCAGTCGGGGGACAGACTCTCGTGAAGCTTTCTTT.

V gene TRBV4-1 combines with J gene TRBJ1-5; 8 bases match TRBD1. Germline V gene lookup returns CDR1 MGHRA and CDR2 YSYEKL. V was clipped by 0 bases and J by 6 bases; unmatched bases: 16. This CDR3 is 19 amino acids long. The CDR3 sequence is CASSQEATGGKPWGQPQHF. The CDR3 DNA sequence: TGCGCCAGCAGCCAAGAGGCCACAGGGGGTAAACCGTGGGGTCAGCCCCAGCATTTT.

The chain employs TRBV27 and TRBJ2-2; D gene uncertain. In germline, CDR1 is MNHEY, CDR2 SMNVEV (reference sequence). The V gene lost 6 bases and the J gene lost 1 base, with 9 bases spanning the gap. The length of the CDR3 is 14 residues. The CDR3 DNA reads TGTGCCAGCAGCCTTCGGTGGAACACCGGGGAGCTGTTTTTT. This gives the protein CASSLRWNTGELFF.

This chain links TRBV7-2 with TRBJ2-1, with 10 bases fitting TRBD2. Germline V gives CDR1 SGHTA, CDR2 FQGNSA. V lost 3 bases and J lost 9; bases outside the gene matches: 2. CDR3 length: 13 amino acids. The CDR3, as DNA: TGTGCCAGCAGCTTGACTAGCGGGTTTGAGCAGTTCTTC. Protein product: CASSLTSGFEQFF.

The chain couples TRBV28 to TRBJ2-2; no reliable D call. Germline lookup yields CDR1 MDHEN and CDR2 SYDVKM. This CDR3 is 13 amino acids long. V was cut by 1 base and J by 4 bases, with 4 bases left in between. Here the CDR3 reads CASSLSGTGELFF. The CDR3 region has the DNA TGTGCCAGCAGTTTATCGGGCACCGGGGAGCTGTTTTTT.

This clone has just one count. The DNA is left out, because the CDR3 cannot be placed on it with certainty; the CDR3 is given as TCRdb lists it. The gene calls are TRBV21-1 and TRBJ1-5; the table names TRBD1, a call not compared with the DNA. TRBV21-1 is assigned pseudogene status. The CDR3 numbers 17 amino acids, ends counted. The CDR3 region is CASRDCFGQGADQPQHF.

This clone occurred once. The gene calls are TRBV19 and TRBJ2-1, with 9 positions matching TRBD2. Per the germline V gene, CDR1 is LNHDA and CDR2 is SQIVND (reference sequence). This CDR3 contains 15 residues. V trimming: 4 bases; J trimming: 5 bases; junction bases outside the gene matches: 6. The CDR3 nucleotides are TGTGCCAGTAGTACCGGACTAGCGATAAACAATGAGCAGTTCTTC. Translating it yields CASSTGLAINNEQFF. The variable domain in full, completed from reference TRBV19 and TRBJ2-1, reads DGGITQSPKYLFRKEGQNVTLSCEQNLNHDAMYWYRQDPGQGLRLIYYSQIVNDFQKGDIAEGYSVSREKKESFPLTVTSAQKNPTAFYLCASSTGLAINNEQFFGPGTRLTVL.

The chain recombines TRBV2 with TRBJ2-5, with 9 bases matching TRBD2. Germline V lookup: CDR1 SNHLY, CDR2 FYNNEI. V was pared by 1 base and J by 5 bases, with 8 bases of the junction left unmatched. The CDR3 length is 16 residues. The CDR3 protein is CASSEDRPSGTETQYF. CDR3 DNA sequence: TGTGCCAGCAGTGAAGATCGTCCTAGCGGGACGGAGACCCAGTACTTC.

The sample holds one count of this clone. The rearrangement links TRBV19 to TRBJ1-4; a possible D gene is TRBD1 (5 bases). The CDR3 has 16 residues. Trimming removed 3 bases at V and 14 bases at J, with 25 bases between. Germline CDR1 reads LNHDA; CDR2 reads SQIVND (reference sequence). In DNA form, the CDR3 reads TGTGCCAGTAGTATCGGAGTTTCGGGGGAAGGACCGACCCTGTTTTTT. Its translation is CASSIGVSGEGPTLFF.

V usage is TRBV18 and J usage is TRBJ1-5; maybe TRBD1 (5 bases). The CDR3 spans 14 residues. Between the trimmed V and J ends, which lost 4 bases and 3 bases, there was a span of 10 bases. Looked up from germline, CDR1 is KGHSH and CDR2 is LQKENI. The chain's CDR3 is CASSLGGDNQPQHF. As DNA, the CDR3 is TGTGCCAGCTCACTTGGGGGGGACAATCAGCCCCAGCATTTT.

In regard to this clone: Sequence at one end of the junction differs from germline and may be a read error. The chain carries TRBV7-7 and TRBJ2-7; 7 bases line up with TRBD1. The CDR3 length is 16 residues. Germline assignment: CDR1 SSHAT and CDR2 FNYEAQ (reference sequence). CDR3 sequence (DNA): TGTGCTAGCAGCTTTTTACCGACAGGGTTTACCTACGAGCAGTACTTC. Translated: CASSFLPTGFTYEQYF.

The chain combines TRBV7-8 with TRBJ1-1; no firm D call. Trimming pared 0 bases from V and 1 base from J, leaving 12 bases between. CDR3 length equals 16 residues. From germline, CDR1 is SGHVS and CDR2 FQNEAQ. CDR3 DNA sequence: TGTGCCAGCAGCTTAGCGTCTAAGACTTCGAACACTGAAGCTTTCTTT. Translation: CASSLASKTSNTEAFF.

Note on this clone: One end of the junction does not line up with germline, which may come from a read error. The gene calls are TRBV7-2 and TRBJ2-1; maybe TRBD2 (5 bases). The CDR3 totals 15 residues. The germline V gene has CDR1 SGHTA and CDR2 FQGNSA. CDR3 protein: CASTLSTGEYGEQFF. CDR3 sequence (DNA): TGTGCCAGCACCTTATCGACCGGGGAATACGGTGAGCAGTTCTTC.